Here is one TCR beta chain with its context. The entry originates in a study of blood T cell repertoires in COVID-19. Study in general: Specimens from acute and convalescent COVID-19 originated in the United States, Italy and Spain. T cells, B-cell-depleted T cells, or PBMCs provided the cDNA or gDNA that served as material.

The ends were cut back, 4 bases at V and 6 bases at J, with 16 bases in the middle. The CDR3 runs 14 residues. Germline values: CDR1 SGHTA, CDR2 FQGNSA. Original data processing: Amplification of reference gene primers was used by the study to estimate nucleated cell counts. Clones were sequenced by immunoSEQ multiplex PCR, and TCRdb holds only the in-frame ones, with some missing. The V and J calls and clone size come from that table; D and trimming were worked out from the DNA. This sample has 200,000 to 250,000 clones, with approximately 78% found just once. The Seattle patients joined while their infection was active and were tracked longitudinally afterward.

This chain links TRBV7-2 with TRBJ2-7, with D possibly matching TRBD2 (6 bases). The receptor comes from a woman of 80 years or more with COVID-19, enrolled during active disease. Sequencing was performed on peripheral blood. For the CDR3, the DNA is TGTGCCAGCAGCTCCGGGACTGGCCCCCGCGAGCAGTACTTC. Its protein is CASSSGTGPREQYF.